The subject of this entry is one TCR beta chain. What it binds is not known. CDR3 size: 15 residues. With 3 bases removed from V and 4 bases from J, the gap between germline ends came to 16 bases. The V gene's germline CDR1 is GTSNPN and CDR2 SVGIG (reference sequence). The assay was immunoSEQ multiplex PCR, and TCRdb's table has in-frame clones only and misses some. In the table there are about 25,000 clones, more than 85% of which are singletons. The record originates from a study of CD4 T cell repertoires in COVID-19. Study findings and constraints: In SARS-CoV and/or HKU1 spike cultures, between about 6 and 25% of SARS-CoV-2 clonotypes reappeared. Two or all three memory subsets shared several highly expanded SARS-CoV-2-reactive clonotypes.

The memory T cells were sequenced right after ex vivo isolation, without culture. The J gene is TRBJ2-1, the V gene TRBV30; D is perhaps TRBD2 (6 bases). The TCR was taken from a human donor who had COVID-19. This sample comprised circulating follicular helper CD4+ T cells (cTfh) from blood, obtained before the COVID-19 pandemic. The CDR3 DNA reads TGTGCCTGGAGCCCCCGGGACTGGACTTACAATGAGCAGTTCTTC. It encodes CAWSPRDWTYNEQFF. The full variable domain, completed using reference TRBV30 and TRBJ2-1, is SQTIHQWPATLVQPVGSPLSLECTVEGTSNPNLYWYRQAAGRGLQLLFYSVGIGQISSEVPQNLSASRPQDRQFILSSKKLLLSDSGFYLCAWSPRDWTYNEQFFGPGTRLTVL.